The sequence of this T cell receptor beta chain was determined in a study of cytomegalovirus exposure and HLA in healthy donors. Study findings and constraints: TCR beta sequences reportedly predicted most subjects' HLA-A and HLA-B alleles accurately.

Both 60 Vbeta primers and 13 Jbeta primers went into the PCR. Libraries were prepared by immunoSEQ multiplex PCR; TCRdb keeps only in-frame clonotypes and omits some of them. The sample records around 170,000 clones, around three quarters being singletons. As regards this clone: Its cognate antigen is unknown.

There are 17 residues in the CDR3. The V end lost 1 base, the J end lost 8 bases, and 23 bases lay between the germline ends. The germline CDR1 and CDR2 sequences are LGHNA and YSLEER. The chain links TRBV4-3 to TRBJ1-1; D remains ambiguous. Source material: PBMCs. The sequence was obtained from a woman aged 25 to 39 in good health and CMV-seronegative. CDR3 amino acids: CASSQVGERGPAWEAFF. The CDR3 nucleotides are TGCGCCAGCAGCCAAGTAGGAGAGCGAGGCCCGGCTTGGGAAGCTTTCTTT.